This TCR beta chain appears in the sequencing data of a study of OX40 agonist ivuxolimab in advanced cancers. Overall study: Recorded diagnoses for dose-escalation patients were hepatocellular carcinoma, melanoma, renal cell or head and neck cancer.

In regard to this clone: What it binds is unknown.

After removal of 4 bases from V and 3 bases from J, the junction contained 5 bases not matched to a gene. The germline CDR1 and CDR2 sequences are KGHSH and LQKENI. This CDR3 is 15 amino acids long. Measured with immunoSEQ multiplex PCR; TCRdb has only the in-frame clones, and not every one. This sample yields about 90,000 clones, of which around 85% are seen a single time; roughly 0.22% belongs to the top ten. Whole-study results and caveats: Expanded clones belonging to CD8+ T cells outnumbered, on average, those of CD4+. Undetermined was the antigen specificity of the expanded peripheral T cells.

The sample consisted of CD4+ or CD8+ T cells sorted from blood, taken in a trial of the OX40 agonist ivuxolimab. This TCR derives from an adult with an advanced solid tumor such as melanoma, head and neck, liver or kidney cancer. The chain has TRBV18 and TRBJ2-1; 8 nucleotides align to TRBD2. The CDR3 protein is CASSQAGVLYNEQFF. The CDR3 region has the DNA TGTGCCAGCTCACAAGCGGGGGTCCTCTACAATGAGCAGTTCTTC.